Presented here are 26 T cell receptor beta chains from one specimen sequenced in a study of cytomegalovirus exposure and HLA in healthy donors. Clones were read by immunoSEQ multiplex PCR, and TCRdb kept only the in-frame ones, dropping some. The sample carries 150,000 to 200,000 clones, roughly 88% recorded once. Sequencing was done on a sample of PBMCs. The receptors come from a woman between 18 and 29 years old in good health and CMV-seronegative.

The V and J genes are TRBV19 and TRBJ2-7; maybe TRBD2 (5 bases). The length of the CDR3 is 15 residues. V lost 5 bases and J 4 bases, leaving 18 bases between the germline ends. Looked up from germline, CDR1 is LNHDA and CDR2 is SQIVND (reference sequence). The CDR3 sequence: CASSPRHEGRYEQYF. CDR3 DNA: TGTGCCAGTAGTCCCCGGCATGAGGGCAGATACGAGCAGTACTTC.

The count of this clone is one. The genes are TRBV5-4 and TRBJ1-1; the D is unclear. V gave up 6 bases and J gave up 0 bases, with 9 bases separating them. The CDR3 extends over 13 amino acids. Germline lookup yields CDR1 SGHNT and CDR2 YYREEE (reference sequence). This chain's CDR3 is CASMRGLNTEAFF. The DNA of the CDR3 is TGTGCCAGCATGAGAGGATTGAACACTGAAGCTTTCTTT.

The genes are TRBV6-6 and TRBJ2-7; TRBD1 might be the D (5 bases). V lost 4 bases, J lost 3 bases, and 10 bases lay in between. This CDR3 spans 13 amino acids. Germline-derived CDR1 and CDR2 are MNHNY and SVGAGI (reference sequence). The CDR3: CASSFDRSYEQYF. In nucleotides, the CDR3 is TGTGCCAGCAGTTTCGACAGAAGCTACGAGCAGTACTTC.

The V call is TRBV29-1, the J call TRBJ2-1; 8 bases are shared with TRBD1. Germline V CDR1 and CDR2: SQVTM, ANQGSEA. This CDR3 is built from 14 residues. Germline trimming cut 2 bases from V and 9 bases from J; bases unmatched to any gene: 9. CDR3 coding DNA: TGCAGCGTTGAACGGGGACAGGCCTCTGCTGAGCAGTTCTTC. Protein: CSVERGQASAEQFF.

V gene TRBV19 combines with J gene TRBJ1-1, with D unresolved. The germline V gene has CDR1 LNHDA and CDR2 SQIVND (reference sequence). Trimming took off 11 bases at V and 3 bases at J, with 16 bases between the two ends. The CDR3 sequence is 13 residues long. This CDR3 reads CAGRDQADTEAFF. The CDR3 nucleotides read TGTGCCGGACGGGATCAAGCAGACACTGAAGCTTTCTTT.

This chain links TRBV30 with TRBJ2-7; maybe TRBD1 (5 bases). The CDR3 loop spans 11 amino acids. V shed 7 bases and J shed 3 bases, with 10 bases lying between them. Germline V lookup: CDR1 GTSNPN, CDR2 SVGIG (reference sequence). DNA for the CDR3: TGTGCCTTGGACATTTTCTACGAGCAGTACTTC. This translates into CALDIFYEQYF.

This clone was observed a few times. The chain employs TRBV5-1 and TRBJ2-7; TRBD1 aligns across 8 bases. The CDR3 contains 14 residues. Germline V gene sequence: CDR1 SGHRS, CDR2 YFSETQ. V lost 4 bases, J lost 3 bases, and 6 bases stayed unmatched. Here the CDR3 DNA reads TGCGCCAGCAGCGAGGACAGGGCAAACTACGAGCAGTACTTC. Amino acids: CASSEDRANYEQYF.

The chain employs TRBV10-1 and TRBJ2-7; D is ambiguous. The CDR3 extends over 15 amino acids. V dropped 0 bases and J dropped 3 bases, with 12 bases sitting between them. Germline V gene data show CDR1 as WNHNN and CDR2 as SYGVQD (reference sequence). The CDR3 nucleotides read TGCGCCAGCAGTGAGTCTGGCGCGGCAAGCTACGAGCAGTACTTC. As protein: CASSESGAASYEQYF.

V gene TRBV2 combines with J gene TRBJ2-7, with TRBD2 as a possible D gene (5 bases). The CDR3 spans 11 residues. CDR1 is SNHLY and CDR2 is FYNNEI in the germline V gene. The germline V and J ends were trimmed by 7 bases and 3 bases, with 7 bases remaining between them. CDR3 residues: CASTGSYEQYF. The CDR3 DNA reads TGTGCCAGCACGGGGAGCTACGAGCAGTACTTC.

This clone was counted a single time. The J gene is TRBJ2-3, the V gene TRBV6-5, with D unclear. Trimming removed 6 bases at V and 3 bases at J, with 4 bases between. This CDR3 is built from 11 residues. Germline V CDR1 and CDR2: MNHEY, SVGAGI. In nucleotides, the CDR3 is TGTGCCAGCAGCCAAACAGATACGCAGTATTTT. It yields the protein CASSQTDTQYF.

The chain employs TRBV19 and TRBJ1-1; no definite D call. Germline V gene sequence: CDR1 LNHDA, CDR2 SQIVND (reference sequence). The CDR3 has 14 residues. Trimming stripped 6 bases from V and 3 bases from J, with 14 bases between. The CDR3 nucleotides read TGTGCCAGTAGATTCGGGATATCGGACACTGAAGCTTTCTTT. Its translation is CASRFGISDTEAFF.

CDR3 DNA: TGTGCCAGTAGTACGGGACAGAACAATGAGCAGTTCTTC. Translating gives CASSTGQNNEQFF. The chain employs TRBV19 and TRBJ2-1, with 7 bases aligning to TRBD1. V trimming: 4 bases; J trimming: 5 bases; junction bases outside the gene matches: 2. Germline assignment: CDR1 LNHDA and CDR2 SQIVND (reference sequence). This CDR3 has 13 amino acids.

The chain recombines TRBV28 with TRBJ1-1, with 7 bases lining up with TRBD1. CDR3 size: 13 residues. After removal of 10 bases from V and 4 bases from J, the junction contained 9 bases not matched to a gene. Per germline, CDR1 MDHEN and CDR2 SYDVKM. CDR3 sequence (DNA): TGTGCCACACCAGGACAGGACGGCACTGAAGCTTTCTTT. This encodes CATPGQDGTEAFF.

This sequence joins TRBV10-1 and TRBJ2-3; D is possibly TRBD1 (6 bases). V was shortened by 6 bases and J by 6 bases, with 13 bases between the two germline ends. The CDR3 extends over 13 amino acids. CDR1 is WNHNN, CDR2 SYGVQD, per germline (reference sequence). The DNA for the CDR3 is TGCGCCAGCAGCCGGGACACTTGGGATACGCAGTATTTT. Encoded protein: CASSRDTWDTQYF.

The genes are TRBV5-4 and TRBJ2-7, with 7 bases fitting TRBD2. The V gene's germline CDR1 is SGHNT and CDR2 YYREEE (reference sequence). CDR3 size: 14 residues. V lost 1 base and J lost 2; bases outside the gene matches: 3. The CDR3 DNA reads as TGTGCCAGCAGCTTGCACAGCGGGGCCTACGAGCAGTACTTC. This encodes CASSLHSGAYEQYF.

This chain connects TRBV7-2 to TRBJ2-5, with unresolved D. The V gene's germline CDR1 is SGHTA and CDR2 FQGNSA. V shed 4 bases and J shed 4 bases, with 4 bases lying between them. This CDR3 has 11 residues. The CDR3 nucleotides are TGTGCCAGCAGCTCCGTAGAGACCCAGTACTTC. Protein product: CASSSVETQYF.

The chain is built from TRBV29-1 and TRBJ2-3; 7 bases line up with TRBD1. The J segment lost 1 base and the V segment lost 3 bases, leaving 7 bases of the junction unmatched. CDR3 length equals 15 residues. Germline V gene lookup returns CDR1 SQVTM and CDR2 ANQGSEA. For the CDR3, the DNA is TGCAGCGTTGATTTTCGGCAGGGGGGCACAGATACGCAGTATTTT. It is translated as CSVDFRQGGTDTQYF.

This chain's CDR3 is CASSLVGAGTDTQYF. In nucleotides, the CDR3 is TGCGCCAGCAGCTTAGTCGGTGCTGGCACAGATACGCAGTATTTT. J is TRBJ2-3 and V is TRBV5-1, with D hard to call. CDR3 length: 15 amino acids. Germline CDR1 and CDR2: SGHRS and YFSETQ. Trimming shortened V by 2 bases and J by 1 base, and 11 bases separated the two germline ends.

The CDR3 spells CSVLTESTGELFF. CDR3 in DNA: TGCAGCGTCTTGACAGAGAGCACCGGGGAGCTGTTTTTT. The chain recombines TRBV29-1 with TRBJ2-2, with TRBD1 as a possible D gene (5 bases). The V end lost 6 bases, the J end lost 4 bases, and 12 bases lay between the germline ends. Germline CDR1 and CDR2: SQVTM and ANQGSEA. The CDR3 covers 13 residues.

CDR3: CASSLPTGAGYGYTF. CDR3 in DNA: TGCGCCAGCAGCCTCCCGACAGGGGCGGGCTATGGCTACACCTTC. The rearrangement links TRBV5-1 to TRBJ1-2, with 8 bases that match TRBD1. Germline trimming cut 4 bases from V and 4 bases from J; bases unmatched to any gene: 9. Germline values: CDR1 SGHRS, CDR2 YFSETQ. CDR3 length: 15 amino acids.

The V call is TRBV19, the J call TRBJ2-3; 11 bases match TRBD2. Germline CDR1 reads LNHDA; CDR2 reads SQIVND (reference sequence). This CDR3 comprises 17 residues. The V and J ends lost 7 bases and 2 bases, in that order; junction bases with no gene match: 11. CDR3 sequence (DNA): TGTGCCAGTAATCATCCCACTAGCGGGGGTCCCACAGATACGCAGTATTTT. Its protein product is CASNHPTSGGPTDTQYF.

V is TRBV25-1 and J is TRBJ1-6; 9 bases align to TRBD1. The junction had 10 bases not matched to a gene; V was cut back by 3 bases and J by 7 bases. The V gene's germline CDR1 is MGHDK and CDR2 SYGVNS. There are 17 residues in the CDR3. In DNA form, the CDR3 reads TGTGCCAGCAGTGACCCGGGACAGGGAAGGGGGAATTCACCCCTCCACTTT. This encodes CASSDPGQGRGNSPLHF. Full variable domain (remainder filled in from reference TRBV25-1 and TRBJ1-6): EADIYQTPRYLVIGTGKKITLECSQTMGHDKMYWYQQDPGMELHLIHYSYGVNSTEKGDLSSESTVSRIRTEHFPLTLESARPSHTSQYLCASSDPGQGRGNSPLHFGNGTRLTVT.

V and J are TRBV4-2 and TRBJ2-5; the match to TRBD1 covers 10 bases. This CDR3 is built from 14 residues. Germline V lookup: CDR1 LGHNA, CDR2 YNFKEQ. The V gene end was trimmed by 4 bases and the J gene end by 5 bases; junction bases not matched to a gene: 4. This CDR3 is CASSLGQGGETQYF. The CDR3 DNA reads as TGTGCCAGCAGCCTCGGACAGGGGGGGGAGACCCAGTACTTC.

The chain uses TRBV9 and TRBJ1-1; the match to TRBD1 covers 8 bases. After removal of 4 bases from V and 1 base from J, the junction contained 9 bases not matched to a gene. Germline V gives CDR1 SGDLS, CDR2 YYNGEE. The CDR3 extends over 16 amino acids. CDR3 in amino acids: CASSPPPGGENTEAFF. As DNA, the CDR3 is TGTGCCAGCAGCCCCCCGCCAGGGGGCGAGAACACTGAAGCTTTCTTT.

The chain combines TRBV5-4 with TRBJ1-6; D not certain. The CDR3 is 12 amino acids. Deletions cut 4 bases from V and 14 bases from J, with 13 bases between. Germline CDR1 SGHNT, CDR2 YYREEE (reference sequence). The CDR3 loop reads CASSGEDVTLHF. The CDR3 DNA is TGTGCCAGCAGCGGAGAGGATGTGACCCTCCACTTT.

The genes are TRBV9 and TRBJ1-2, with D uncertain. Trimming pared 0 bases from V and 6 bases from J, leaving 9 bases between. CDR1 is SGDLS and CDR2 is YYNGEE in the germline V gene. The length of the CDR3 is 13 residues. The DNA of the CDR3 is TGTGCCAGCAGCGTAGACTGGAGGGATGGCTACACCTTC. Translated: CASSVDWRDGYTF.